This TCR beta chain was captured by sequencing in a study of OX40 agonist ivuxolimab in advanced cancers. Study summary: It was ivuxolimab, an agonistic anti-OX40 (CD134) antibody, that patients were treated with. People who had prior anti-PD-1, anti-PD-L1 or anti-CTLA-4 therapy could take part, and approximately 43% had some.

Sequencing used immunoSEQ multiplex PCR; TCRdb keeps in-frame clones, though not all of them. The table includes about 53,000 clones, around 91% detected once. Baseline, cycle 4 day 1, and cycle 7 day 1 were the blood sampling points. With regard to this clone: Its antigen remains unknown.

The V gene lost 0 bases and the J gene lost 5 bases, with 13 bases spanning the gap. The CDR3 is 16 residues long. From germline, CDR1 is MGHRA and CDR2 YSYEKL. Study results and caveats: The study found that CD8+ T cells averaged more expanded clones than CD4+.

The chain has TRBV4-1 and TRBJ1-4; weak D call: TRBD1 (5 bases). The specimen was CD4+ or CD8+ T cells sorted from blood, collected in a trial of the OX40 agonist ivuxolimab. The clonotype was recovered from an adult with an advanced solid tumor such as melanoma, head and neck, liver or kidney cancer. CDR3 in amino acids: CASSQDARQGNEKLFF. CDR3 in DNA: TGCGCCAGCAGCCAAGATGCGCGGCAGGGCAATGAAAAACTGTTTTTT.